The 16 T cell receptor beta chains in this list originate from one sample, sequenced in a study of blood T cell repertoires in COVID-19. Sequencing used immunoSEQ multiplex PCR; TCRdb keeps in-frame clones, though not all of them. The sample holds more than 300,000 clones; 70% to 90% are singletons and the top ten take 8% to 13%. The sequenced sample consisted of peripheral blood. These receptors were obtained from a young woman with COVID-19, enrolled during active disease.

The CDR3 bases are TGCGCCAGCAGCCAGGATACAGGGAACACCGGGGAGCTGTTTTTT. Translated, it gives CASSQDTGNTGELFF. The V and J genes are TRBV4-1 and TRBJ2-2, with D maybe TRBD1 (5 bases). The germline V gene has CDR1 MGHRA and CDR2 YSYEKL. V lost 3 bases, J lost 1 base, and 9 bases lay in between. This CDR3 is 15 amino acids long.

The chain combines TRBV13 with TRBJ2-5; 10 bases are shared with TRBD2. CDR1 and CDR2 from the germline V gene are PRHDT and FYEKMQ (reference sequence). V lost 3 bases, J lost 1 base, and 2 bases stayed unmatched. CDR3 length: 15 amino acids. This CDR3 reads CASSFEREGQETQYF. Written as DNA, the CDR3 is TGTGCCAGCAGCTTTGAGCGGGAGGGCCAAGAGACCCAGTACTTC.

The chain combines TRBV3-1 (or the pseudogene TRBV3-2) with TRBJ1-1, with a tentative D call TRBD1 (5 bases). With 1 base removed from V and 11 bases from J, the gap between germline ends came to 17 bases. Germline V gives CDR1 LGHDT, CDR2 YNNKEL (reference sequence). The CDR3 extends over 14 amino acids. This CDR3 is CASSQGFGREGAFF. In nucleotides, the CDR3 is TGTGCCAGCAGCCAAGGTTTCGGCAGGGAGGGTGCTTTCTTT.

Here the CDR3 DNA reads TGCGCCAGCAGCTTGGACGGGATAGGAGCCCAGCATTTT. It encodes CASSLDGIGAQHF. The chain couples TRBV5-1 to TRBJ1-5; D is unclear. CDR1 SGHRS and CDR2 YFSETQ come from the germline V gene. The CDR3 extends over 13 amino acids. Trimming pared 0 bases from V and 11 bases from J, leaving 12 bases between.

The CDR3 nucleotides read TGCGCCAGCAGCAACCGACAGAGCTATAATTCACCCCTCCACTTT. Translation: CASSNRQSYNSPLHF. This chain uses TRBV5-1 with TRBJ1-6, with TRBD1 as a possible D gene (5 bases). Deletions cut 4 bases from V and 3 bases from J, with 11 bases between. The CDR3 consists of 15 residues. Per the germline V gene, CDR1 is SGHRS and CDR2 is YFSETQ. Full variable domain (remainder filled in from reference TRBV5-1 and TRBJ1-6): KAGVTQTPRYLIKTRGQQVTLSCSPISGHRSVSWYQQTPGQGLQFLFEYFSETQRNKGNFPGRFSGRQFSNSRSEMNVSTLELGDSALYLCASSNRQSYNSPLHFGNGTRLTVT.

The chain employs TRBV4-1 and TRBJ2-7; 7 bases line up with TRBD2. This CDR3 contains 14 residues. Germline CDR1 and CDR2: MGHRA and YSYEKL. Trimming took 4 bases from V and 1 from J; bases not matched to a gene: 4. CDR3 sequence reads: CASSPRGSSYEQYF. As DNA, the CDR3 is TGCGCCAGCAGCCCCCGCGGGAGTTCCTACGAGCAGTACTTC.

Comments on this clone: Other DNA sequences in the sample encode the same CDR3. This sequence joins TRBV5-1 and TRBJ2-5; 9 bases agree with TRBD1. The V segment lost 4 bases and the J segment 4 bases; nucleotides outside the gene matches: 5. Germline CDR1 SGHRS, CDR2 YFSETQ. This CDR3 is built from 14 residues. In DNA, the CDR3 is TGCGCCAGCAGCACGGGACAGGGACGAGAGACCCAGTACTTC. Its translation: CASSTGQGRETQYF.

The chain employs TRBV7-8 and TRBJ2-1; 10 bases agree with TRBD1. This CDR3 is 15 amino acids long. J gave up 9 bases and V 2 bases, and 7 bases lay outside the gene matches. Germline CDR1 reads SGHVS; CDR2 reads FQNEAQ. CDR3 in amino acids: CASSLKDRGQGEQFF. The CDR3 nucleotides are TGTGCCAGCAGCTTAAAAGACAGGGGGCAAGGTGAGCAGTTCTTC.

This chain joins TRBV18 and TRBJ2-3; D call uncertain. Germline CDR1 reads KGHSH; CDR2 reads LQKENI. V gave up 6 bases and J gave up 0 bases, with 7 bases separating them. The CDR3 runs 13 residues. CDR3 nucleotides: TGTGCCAGCTCTACCGGTAGCACAGATACGCAGTATTTT. Protein: CASSTGSTDTQYF.

The chain recombines TRBV7-8 with TRBJ1-4; 7 bases align to TRBD1. With V trimmed by 5 bases and J by 4 bases, 7 bases remained unmatched. This CDR3 region has 15 residues. Germline CDR1 reads SGHVS; CDR2 reads FQNEAQ. In nucleotides, the CDR3 is TGTGCCAGCAGCAAATGGGGACAGTTTAATGAAAAACTGTTTTTT. Its protein is CASSKWGQFNEKLFF.

The gene calls are TRBV7-3 and TRBJ1-2, with 7 bases matching TRBD1. V lost 0 bases and J lost 3; bases outside the gene matches: 4. CDR3 length: 15 residues. The germline CDR1 and CDR2 sequences are SGHTA and FQGTGA. The DNA for the CDR3 is TGTGCCAGCAGCTTAACTGGGGACAGTGACTATGGCTACACCTTC. Residues: CASSLTGDSDYGYTF.

CDR3 loop: CASSTTSYEQYF. The CDR3, as DNA: TGTGCCAGCAGTACAACTAGCTACGAGCAGTACTTC. The chain combines TRBV6-5 with TRBJ2-7, with D possibly matching TRBD2 (5 bases). Trimming cost V 5 bases and J 3 bases, with 8 bases left between them. The germline CDR1 and CDR2 sequences are MNHEY and SVGAGI. This CDR3 is 12 amino acids long.

This clone has just a few counts. One end of the junction is discordant with germline, which a read error may explain. The chain is built from TRBV3-1 (or the pseudogene TRBV3-2) and TRBJ2-3; 8 nucleotides align to TRBD2. Germline values: CDR1 LGHDT, CDR2 YNNKEL (reference sequence). This CDR3 has 16 residues. CDR3: CASSSLGRTSKDTQYF. The CDR3 coding sequence is TGTGCCAGCAGTTCATTGGGTCGGACTAGCAAAGATACGCAGTATTTT.

This clone was found once. The chain has TRBV6-2 or TRBV6-3 and TRBJ2-7; TRBD2 matches at 9 bases. CDR1 and CDR2 from the germline V gene are MNHEY and SVGEGT. The junction had 14 bases not matched to a gene; V was cut back by 4 bases and J by 1 base. This CDR3 contains 18 residues. In DNA form, the CDR3 reads TGTGCCAGCAGTTTCACGACGATAACTAGCGGGCCTTCCTACGAGCAGTACTTC. It specifies CASSFTTITSGPSYEQYF.

The V call is TRBV6-5, the J call TRBJ1-1, with D tentatively TRBD1 (5 bases). CDR3 length equals 14 residues. CDR1 is MNHEY and CDR2 is SVGAGI in the germline V gene. Trimming cost V 6 bases and J 0 bases, with 11 bases left between them. The CDR3 here is CASSVGGMNTEAFF. The CDR3 coding sequence is TGTGCCAGCAGCGTCGGGGGAATGAACACTGAAGCTTTCTTT.

V is TRBV5-6 and J is TRBJ2-4; 7 bases match TRBD1. Trimming cost V 3 bases and J 6 bases; bases outside gene matches: 21. The CDR3 length is 19 residues. Germline V CDR1 and CDR2: SGHDT, YYEEEE. The CDR3 coding sequence is TGTGCCAGCAGCTGGGCCTCGGGACAGTCCGACCAAGAGAGAAACATTCAGTACTTC. This encodes CASSWASGQSDQERNIQYF. The full variable domain, its missing parts supplied by reference TRBV5-6 and TRBJ2-4, is DAGVTQSPTHLIKTRGQQVTLRCSPKSGHDTVSWYQQALGQGPQFIFQYYEEEERQRGNFPDRFSGHQFPNYSSELNVNALLLGDSALYLCASSWASGQSDQERNIQYFGAGTRLSVL.